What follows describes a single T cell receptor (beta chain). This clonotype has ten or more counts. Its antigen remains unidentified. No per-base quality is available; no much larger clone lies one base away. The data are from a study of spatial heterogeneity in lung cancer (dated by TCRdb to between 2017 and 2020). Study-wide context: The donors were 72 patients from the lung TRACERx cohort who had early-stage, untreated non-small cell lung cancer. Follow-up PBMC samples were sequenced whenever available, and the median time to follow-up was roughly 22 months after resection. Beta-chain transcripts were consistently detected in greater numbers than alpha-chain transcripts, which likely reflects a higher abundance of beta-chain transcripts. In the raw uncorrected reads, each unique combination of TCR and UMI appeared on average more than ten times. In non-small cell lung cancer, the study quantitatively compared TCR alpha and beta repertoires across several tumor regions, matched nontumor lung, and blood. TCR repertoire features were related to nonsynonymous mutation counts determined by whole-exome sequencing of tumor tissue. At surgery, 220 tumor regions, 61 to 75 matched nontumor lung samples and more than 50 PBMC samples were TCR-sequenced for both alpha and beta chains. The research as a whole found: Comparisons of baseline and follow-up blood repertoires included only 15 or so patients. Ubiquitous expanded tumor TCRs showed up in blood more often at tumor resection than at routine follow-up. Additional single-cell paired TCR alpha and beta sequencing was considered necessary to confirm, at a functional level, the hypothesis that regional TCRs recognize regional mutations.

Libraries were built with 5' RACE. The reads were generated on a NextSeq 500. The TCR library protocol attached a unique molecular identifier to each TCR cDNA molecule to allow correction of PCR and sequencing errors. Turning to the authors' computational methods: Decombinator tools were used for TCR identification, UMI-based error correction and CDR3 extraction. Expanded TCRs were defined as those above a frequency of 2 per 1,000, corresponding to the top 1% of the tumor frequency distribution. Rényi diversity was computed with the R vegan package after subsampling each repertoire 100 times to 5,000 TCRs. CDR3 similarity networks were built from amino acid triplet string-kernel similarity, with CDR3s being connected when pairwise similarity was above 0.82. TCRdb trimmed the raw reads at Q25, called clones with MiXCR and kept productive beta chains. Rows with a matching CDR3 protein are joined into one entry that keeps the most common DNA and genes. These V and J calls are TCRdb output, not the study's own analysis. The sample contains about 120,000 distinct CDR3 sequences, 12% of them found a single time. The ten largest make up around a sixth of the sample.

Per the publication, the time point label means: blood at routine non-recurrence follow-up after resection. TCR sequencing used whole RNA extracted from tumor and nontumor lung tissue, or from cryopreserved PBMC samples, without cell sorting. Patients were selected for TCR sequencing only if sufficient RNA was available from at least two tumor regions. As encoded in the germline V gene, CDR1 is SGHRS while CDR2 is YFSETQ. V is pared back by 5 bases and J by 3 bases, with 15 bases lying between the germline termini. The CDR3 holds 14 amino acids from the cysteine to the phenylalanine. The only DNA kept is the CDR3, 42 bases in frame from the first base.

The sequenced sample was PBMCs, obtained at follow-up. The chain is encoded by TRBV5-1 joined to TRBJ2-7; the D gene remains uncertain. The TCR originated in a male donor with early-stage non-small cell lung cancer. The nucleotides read TGCGCCAGCAGGGAGTCCCCGGACCTCTACGAGCAGTACTTC. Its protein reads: CASRESPDLYEQYF.